Below, 17 T cell receptor beta chains from the same sample are listed, as sequenced in a study of cytomegalovirus exposure and HLA in healthy donors. PCR was performed using 60 Vbeta and 13 Jbeta primers. This table comes from immunoSEQ multiplex PCR, and its TCRdb copy is limited to in-frame clones, with some not included. The sample lists 150,000 or so clones, around 80% occurring once. Sequenced material: PBMCs. These receptor sequences come from a woman aged 40 to 50 in good health and CMV-seropositive.

CDR3 in amino acids: CASSIKGGTVNQPQHF. The CDR3 coding sequence is TGTGCCAGTAGTATTAAAGGGGGGACAGTGAATCAGCCCCAGCATTTT. The rearrangement joins TRBV19 to TRBJ1-5; 7 bases are shared with TRBD1. CDR1 LNHDA and CDR2 SQIVND come from the germline V gene (reference sequence). The CDR3 sequence is 16 residues long. The trim removed 3 bases at V and 4 bases at J, leaving 9 bases unmatched.

The CDR3 reads CAWGTGREQYF. CDR3 nucleotide sequence: TGTGCCTGGGGGACAGGGCGCGAGCAGTACTTC. The gene calls are TRBV30 and TRBJ2-7; 9 nucleotides agree with TRBD1. The CDR3 consists of 11 residues. CDR1 and CDR2 (germline): GTSNPN, SVGIG (reference sequence). J was trimmed by 6 bases and V by 5 bases; bases with no gene match: 2.

The V gene is TRBV5-1, the J gene TRBJ2-1; 11 nucleotides align to TRBD2. Germline loops: CDR1 SGHRS, CDR2 YFSETQ. This CDR3 has 15 residues. V dropped 3 bases and J dropped 6; count of bases not matched to a gene: 5. The CDR3 here is CASSSLAGGFNEQFF. The CDR3 DNA sequence: TGCGCCAGCAGCTCTCTAGCGGGAGGTTTCAATGAGCAGTTCTTC. The full variable domain, with the rest looked up from reference TRBV5-1 and TRBJ2-1, is KAGVTQTPRYLIKTRGQQVTLSCSPISGHRSVSWYQQTPGQGLQFLFEYFSETQRNKGNFPGRFSGRQFSNSRSEMNVSTLELGDSALYLCASSSLAGGFNEQFFGPGTRLTVL.

The J gene is TRBJ1-2, the V gene TRBV7-9; possible D gene TRBD1, 5 bases. In germline, CDR1 is SEHNR, CDR2 FQNEAQ (reference sequence). Trimming stripped 5 bases from V and 3 bases from J, with 10 bases between. The CDR3 covers 13 residues. In DNA, the CDR3 is TGTGCCAGCAGCCGGGGGAAGGACTATGGCTACACCTTC. Translated, it gives CASSRGKDYGYTF.

The chain employs TRBV7-2 and TRBJ2-3, with 8 bases aligning to TRBD2. Losses at the gene ends were 5 bases for V and 4 bases for J; bases not matched to a gene: 5. The CDR3 spans 14 residues. Germline V CDR1 and CDR2: SGHTA, FQGNSA. The CDR3, as DNA: TGTGCCAGCAGCCCGGGACTAGAATCAGATACGCAGTATTTT. Amino acid sequence: CASSPGLESDTQYF.

The V call is TRBV7-8, the J call TRBJ2-7; D is perhaps TRBD2 (5 bases). The CDR3 length is 15 residues. V was shortened by 5 bases and J by 2 bases, with 16 bases between the two germline ends. CDR1 is SGHVS and CDR2 is FQNEAQ in the germline V gene. The CDR3 reads CASSPHSGTTYEQYF. The DNA of the CDR3 is TGTGCCAGCAGCCCTCACAGCGGAACTACCTACGAGCAGTACTTC.

V is TRBV19 and J is TRBJ2-7; 11 bases match TRBD1. Looked up from germline, CDR1 is LNHDA and CDR2 is SQIVND (reference sequence). With 6 bases clipped from V and 6 bases from J, the junction kept 7 bases outside the gene matches. The CDR3 runs 14 residues. DNA of the CDR3: TGTGCCAGTAGCTCCGGGACAGGGGGTGTCGAGCAGTACTTC. Its protein product is CASSSGTGGVEQYF.

This chain joins TRBV28 and TRBJ1-5, with 9 positions matching TRBD1. The CDR3 covers 12 residues. Germline V CDR1 and CDR2: MDHEN, SYDVKM. The junction had 0 bases not matched to a gene; V was cut back by 6 bases and J by 6 bases. The CDR3 coding sequence is TGTGCCAGCAGACAGGGGGCTCAGCCCCAGCATTTT. Protein sequence: CASRQGAQPQHF.

This chain links TRBV13 with TRBJ2-1, with 14 bases identical to TRBD2. Germline-derived CDR1 and CDR2 are PRHDT and FYEKMQ (reference sequence). The CDR3 extends over 16 amino acids. Unmatched junction bases numbered 7, after V lost 6 bases and J lost 6 bases. The CDR3, as DNA: TGTGCCAGCAGGGAAGGGACTAGCGGGAGAACCAATGAGCAGTTCTTC. Translating gives CASREGTSGRTNEQFF.

The chain's CDR3 is CASSPSGMNTGELFF. The CDR3 DNA reads as TGTGCCAGCAGCCCTAGCGGTATGAACACCGGGGAGCTGTTTTTT. This chain uses TRBV7-9 with TRBJ2-2; 7 nucleotides align to TRBD2. Germline values: CDR1 SEHNR, CDR2 FQNEAQ (reference sequence). The CDR3 has 15 amino acids. Trimming cost V 5 bases and J 1 base; bases outside gene matches: 4. The full variable domain, in which reference TRBV7-9 and TRBJ2-2 provide the parts outside the CDR3, is DTGVSQNPRHKITKRGQNVTFRCDPISEHNRLYWYRQTLGQGPEFLTYFQNEAQLEKSRLLSDRFSAERPKGSFSTLEIQRTEQGDSAMYLCASSPSGMNTGELFFGEGSRLTVL.

The chain carries TRBV7-6 and TRBJ2-1, with 7 positions matching TRBD2. Trimming cost V 1 base and J 6 bases; bases outside gene matches: 3. The germline CDR1 and CDR2 sequences are SGHVS and FNYEAQ. CDR3 length equals 14 residues. For the CDR3, the DNA is TGTGCCAGCAGCTTAGATCGCGGGAGCAATGAGCAGTTCTTC. Translating gives CASSLDRGSNEQFF.

This clone is a singleton in its sample. V and J are TRBV28 and TRBJ1-4; D is ambiguous. V dropped 6 bases and J dropped 5 bases, with 13 bases sitting between them. The CDR3 contains 14 residues. CDR1 is MDHEN, CDR2 SYDVKM, per germline. The CDR3 region is CASSLTRKNEKLFF. CDR3 nucleotide sequence: TGTGCCAGCAGCTTGACAAGAAAAAATGAAAAACTGTTTTTT. The variable domain in full, completed from reference TRBV28 and TRBJ1-4, reads DVKVTQSSRYLVKRTGEKVFLECVQDMDHENMFWYRQDPGLGLRLIYFSYDVKMKEKGDIPEGYSVSREKKERFSLILESASTNQTSMYLCASSLTRKNEKLFFGSGTQLSVL.

The chain is built from TRBV19 and TRBJ2-1; 7 nucleotides agree with TRBD2. This CDR3 has 13 residues. Trimming at V came to 5 bases and at J to 8 bases, leaving 6 bases not matched to a gene. Germline V gene sequence: CDR1 LNHDA, CDR2 SQIVND (reference sequence). This chain's CDR3 is CASSPGLVDEQFF. The CDR3 coding sequence is TGTGCCAGTAGTCCTGGACTAGTGGATGAGCAGTTCTTC. Variable domain in full (rest from reference TRBV19 and TRBJ2-1): DGGITQSPKYLFRKEGQNVTLSCEQNLNHDAMYWYRQDPGQGLRLIYYSQIVNDFQKGDIAEGYSVSREKKESFPLTVTSAQKNPTAFYLCASSPGLVDEQFFGPGTRLTVL.

Concerning this clone: A junction boundary mismatches the germline segment, possibly from a read error. The chain joins TRBV5-6 to TRBJ2-1; D is ambiguous. Looked up from germline, CDR1 is SGHDT and CDR2 is YYEEEE. There are 12 residues in the CDR3. Here the CDR3 reads CASSSAYNEQFF. CDR3 DNA sequence: TGTGCTAGCAGCTCCGCCTACAATGAGCAGTTCTTC. The full variable domain, rest sourced from reference TRBV5-6 and TRBJ2-1, is DAGVTQSPTHLIKTRGQQVTLRCSPKSGHDTVSWYQQALGQGPQFIFQYYEEEERQRGNFPDRFSGHQFPNYSSELNVNALLLGDSALYLCASSSAYNEQFFGPGTRLTVL.

This chain uses TRBV30 with TRBJ1-5, with D maybe TRBD1 (6 bases). Looked up from germline, CDR1 is GTSNPN and CDR2 is SVGIG (reference sequence). This CDR3 has 16 amino acids. V lost 0 bases and J 1 base, leaving 13 bases between the germline ends. The CDR3 reads CAWSVLRGGSNQPQHF. The CDR3 coding sequence is TGTGCCTGGAGTGTACTTAGAGGGGGAAGCAATCAGCCCCAGCATTTT. Full variable domain (rest looked up from reference TRBV30 and TRBJ1-5): SQTIHQWPATLVQPVGSPLSLECTVEGTSNPNLYWYRQAAGRGLQLLFYSVGIGQISSEVPQNLSASRPQDRQFILSSKKLLLSDSGFYLCAWSVLRGGSNQPQHFGDGTRLSIL.

The chain combines TRBV5-1 with TRBJ2-7; 9 nucleotides match TRBD2. Germline V lookup: CDR1 SGHRS, CDR2 YFSETQ. This CDR3 is 14 amino acids long. With 0 bases clipped from V and 7 bases from J, the junction kept 5 bases outside the gene matches. The CDR3 protein is CASSLASGVREQYF. The CDR3 DNA sequence: TGCGCCAGCAGCTTGGCTAGCGGGGTCCGGGAGCAGTACTTC.

This clone was picked up a small number of times. The rearrangement links TRBV19 to TRBJ1-2; D is unresolved. There are 13 residues in the CDR3. V dropped 6 bases and J dropped 1 base, with 9 bases sitting between them. Germline CDR1 reads LNHDA; CDR2 reads SQIVND (reference sequence). The CDR3 nucleotides read TGTGCCAGTAGCCCACAGAGTAACTATGGCTACACCTTC. Residues: CASSPQSNYGYTF.